The 2 T cell receptor beta chains below all came from one sample that was sequenced in a study of blood T cell repertoires in COVID-19. Generated by immunoSEQ multiplex PCR, the TCRdb table keeps only in-frame clones and is missing some. The sample carries around 97,000 clones, over 75% recorded once. Sample: peripheral blood. The source of these receptors is a human donor in a cohort sampled during active or convalescent COVID-19.

V gene TRBV28 combines with J gene TRBJ1-1; 9 positions agree with TRBD1. The CDR3 totals 13 residues. CDR1 MDHEN and CDR2 SYDVKM come from the germline V gene. V lost 6 bases to trimming and J lost 11 bases; unmatched junction nucleotides: 10. CDR3 nucleotides: TGTGCCAGCAGCCGACCACAGGGGGCTGTCGCTTTCTTT. This translates into CASSRPQGAVAFF.

This clone was recorded only once. This chain connects TRBV5-1 to TRBJ2-3; 11 nucleotides line up with TRBD1. Germline CDR1 and CDR2: SGHRS and YFSETQ. The J segment lost 4 bases and the V segment lost 4 bases, leaving 8 bases of the junction unmatched. The length of the CDR3 is 16 residues. CDR3 bases: TGCGCCAGCAGCCGGACGGACAGGGGGCATGCAGATACGCAGTATTTT. Translated, it gives CASSRTDRGHADTQYF.